This TCR beta chain was profiled in a study of cytomegalovirus exposure and HLA in healthy donors. Points from the study as a whole: Indistinguishable V segments, including TRBV6-2 and TRBV6-3, were excluded. A later analysis linked some 17,000 TCR beta sequences to HLA alleles at 0.05 false discovery rate. A later analysis reportedly identified an Asian-associated ancestry cluster as carrying fewer N-insertions than the roughly 700-donor mean.

Primers: 60 Vbeta forward and 13 Jbeta reverse. Assay used: immunoSEQ multiplex PCR; TCRdb lists only in-frame clones, some missing. The sample contains around 130,000 clones, 80% to 90% of which appear only once. This clone came up once. Its specificity is not known. The CDR3 is 15 residues long. CDR1 and CDR2 (germline): MNHEY, SMNVEV (reference sequence). Trimming removed 5 bases from V and 9 bases from J; junction bases left unmatched: 7. Material for sequencing was PBMCs. This sequence originates from a man in his fifties or sixties in good health and CMV-seronegative. This chain links TRBV27 with TRBJ2-1; 13 bases align to TRBD2. The DNA of the CDR3 is TGTGCCAGCAGTCATACTAGCGGGGGGGCCGGTGAGCAGTTCTTC. This codes for CASSHTSGGAGEQFF.